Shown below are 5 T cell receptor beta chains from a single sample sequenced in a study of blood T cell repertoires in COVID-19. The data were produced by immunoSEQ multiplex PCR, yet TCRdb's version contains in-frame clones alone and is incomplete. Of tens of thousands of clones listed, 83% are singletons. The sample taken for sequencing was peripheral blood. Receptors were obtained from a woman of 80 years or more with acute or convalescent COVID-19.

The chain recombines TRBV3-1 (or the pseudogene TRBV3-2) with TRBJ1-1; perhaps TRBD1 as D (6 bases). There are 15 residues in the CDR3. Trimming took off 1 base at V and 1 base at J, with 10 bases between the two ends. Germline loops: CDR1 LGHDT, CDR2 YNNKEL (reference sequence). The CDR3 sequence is CASSQGGRGNTEAFF. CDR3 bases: TGTGCCAGCAGCCAAGGGGGCAGGGGGAACACTGAAGCTTTCTTT.

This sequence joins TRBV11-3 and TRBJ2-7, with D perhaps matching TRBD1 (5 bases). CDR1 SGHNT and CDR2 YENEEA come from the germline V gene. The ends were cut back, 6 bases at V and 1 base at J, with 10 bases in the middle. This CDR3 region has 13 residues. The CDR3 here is CASSIQESYEQYF. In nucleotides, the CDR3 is TGTGCCAGCAGTATACAGGAATCCTACGAGCAGTACTTC.

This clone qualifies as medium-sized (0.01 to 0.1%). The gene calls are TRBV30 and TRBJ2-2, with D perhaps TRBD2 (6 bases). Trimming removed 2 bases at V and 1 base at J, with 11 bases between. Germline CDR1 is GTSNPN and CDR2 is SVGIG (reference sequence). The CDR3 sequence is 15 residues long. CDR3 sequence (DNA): TGTGCCTGGAGTCGCCTAGCGATGAACACCGGGGAGCTGTTTTTT. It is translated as CAWSRLAMNTGELFF.

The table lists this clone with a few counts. For the CDR3, the DNA is TGCGCCAGCAGCTACTCGCAGGGGGCAAGGTCACCCCTCCACTTT. It encodes CASSYSQGARSPLHF. The chain couples TRBV5-1 to TRBJ1-6, with TRBD1 identical over 8 bases. The V gene's germline CDR1 is SGHRS and CDR2 YFSETQ. The CDR3 has 15 residues. Trimming took 3 bases from V and 10 from J; bases not matched to a gene: 9.

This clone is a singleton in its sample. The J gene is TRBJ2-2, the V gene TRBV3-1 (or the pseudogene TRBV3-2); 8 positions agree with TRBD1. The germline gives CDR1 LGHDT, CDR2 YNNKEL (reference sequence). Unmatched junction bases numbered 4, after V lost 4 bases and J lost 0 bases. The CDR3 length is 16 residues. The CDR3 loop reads CASSLMGQANTGELFF. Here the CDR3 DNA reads TGTGCCAGCAGCCTGATGGGACAGGCGAACACCGGGGAGCTGTTTTTT.